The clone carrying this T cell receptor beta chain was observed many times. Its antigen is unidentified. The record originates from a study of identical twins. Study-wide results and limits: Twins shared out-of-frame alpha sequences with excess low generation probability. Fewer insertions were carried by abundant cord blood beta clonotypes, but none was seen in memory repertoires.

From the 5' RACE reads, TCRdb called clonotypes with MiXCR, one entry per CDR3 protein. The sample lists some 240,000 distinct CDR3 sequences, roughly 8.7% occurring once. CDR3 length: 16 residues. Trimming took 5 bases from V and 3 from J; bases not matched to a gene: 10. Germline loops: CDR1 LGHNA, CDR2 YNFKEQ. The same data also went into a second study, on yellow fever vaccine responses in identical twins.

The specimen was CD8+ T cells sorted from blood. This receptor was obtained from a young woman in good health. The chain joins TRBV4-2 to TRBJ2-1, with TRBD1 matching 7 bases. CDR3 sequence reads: CASSSRSRDSYNEQFF. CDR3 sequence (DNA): TGTGCCAGCAGCTCAAGAAGCCGGGACAGCTACAATGAGCAGTTCTTC.